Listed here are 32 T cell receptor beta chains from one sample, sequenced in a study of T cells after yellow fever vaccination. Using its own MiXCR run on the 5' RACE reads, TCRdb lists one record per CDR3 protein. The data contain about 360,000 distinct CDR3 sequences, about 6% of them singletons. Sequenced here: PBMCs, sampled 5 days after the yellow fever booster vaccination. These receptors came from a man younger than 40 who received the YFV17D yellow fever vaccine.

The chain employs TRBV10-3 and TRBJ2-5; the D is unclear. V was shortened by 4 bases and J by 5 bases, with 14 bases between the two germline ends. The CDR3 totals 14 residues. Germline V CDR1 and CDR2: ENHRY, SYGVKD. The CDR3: CAISGTVMGETQYF. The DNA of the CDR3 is TGTGCCATCAGTGGTACGGTCATGGGGGAGACCCAGTACTTC.

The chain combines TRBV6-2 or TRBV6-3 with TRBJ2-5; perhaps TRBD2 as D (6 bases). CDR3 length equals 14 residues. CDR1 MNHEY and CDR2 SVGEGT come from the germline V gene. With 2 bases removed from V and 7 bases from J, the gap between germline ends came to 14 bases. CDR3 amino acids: CASSYGGTAMTQYF. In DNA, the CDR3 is TGTGCCAGCAGTTACGGCGGGACGGCTATGACCCAGTACTTC.

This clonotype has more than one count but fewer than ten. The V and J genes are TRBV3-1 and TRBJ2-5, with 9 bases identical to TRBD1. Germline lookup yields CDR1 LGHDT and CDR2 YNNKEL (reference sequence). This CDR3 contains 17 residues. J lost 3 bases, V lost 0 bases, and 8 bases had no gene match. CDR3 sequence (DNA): TGTGCCAGCAGCCAAGAAATCGTGACAGGGGGGAAAGAGACCCAGTACTTC. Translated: CASSQEIVTGGKETQYF.

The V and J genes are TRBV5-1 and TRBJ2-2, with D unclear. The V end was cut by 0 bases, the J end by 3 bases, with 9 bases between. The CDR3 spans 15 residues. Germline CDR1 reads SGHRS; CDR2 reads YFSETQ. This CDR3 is CASSLDTTDTGELFF. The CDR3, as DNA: TGCGCCAGCAGCTTGGACACGACTGACACCGGGGAGCTGTTTTTT.

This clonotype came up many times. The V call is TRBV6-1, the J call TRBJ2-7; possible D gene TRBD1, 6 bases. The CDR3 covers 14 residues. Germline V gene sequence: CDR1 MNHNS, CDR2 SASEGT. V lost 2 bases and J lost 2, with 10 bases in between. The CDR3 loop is CASSEIQGPYEQYF. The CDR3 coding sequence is TGTGCCAGCAGTGAAATACAGGGCCCCTACGAGCAGTACTTC.

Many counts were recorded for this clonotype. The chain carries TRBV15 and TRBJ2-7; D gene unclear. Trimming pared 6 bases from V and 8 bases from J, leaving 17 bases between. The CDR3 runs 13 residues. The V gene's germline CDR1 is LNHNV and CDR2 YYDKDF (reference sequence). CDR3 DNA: TGTGCCACCAGTTCAAGCGAGAGGCTGCAGCAGTACTTC. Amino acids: CATSSSERLQQYF. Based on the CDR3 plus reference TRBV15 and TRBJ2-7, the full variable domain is DAMVIQNPRYQVTQFGKPVTLSCSQTLNHNVMYWYQQKSSQAPKLLFHYYDKDFNNEADTPDNFQSRRPNTSFCFLDIRSPGLGDTAMYLCATSSSERLQQYFGPGTRLTVT.

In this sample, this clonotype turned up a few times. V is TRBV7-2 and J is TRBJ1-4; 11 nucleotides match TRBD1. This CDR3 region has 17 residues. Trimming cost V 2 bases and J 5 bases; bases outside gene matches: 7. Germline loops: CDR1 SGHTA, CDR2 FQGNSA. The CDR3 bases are TGTGCCAGCAGCTTACTCCCCAGGACAGGGGGCAATGAAAAACTGTTTTTT. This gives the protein CASSLLPRTGGNEKLFF.

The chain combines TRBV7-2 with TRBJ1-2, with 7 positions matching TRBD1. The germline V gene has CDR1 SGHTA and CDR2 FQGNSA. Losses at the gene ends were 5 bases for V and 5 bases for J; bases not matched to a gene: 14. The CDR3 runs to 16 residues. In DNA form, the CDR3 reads TGTGCCAGCAGCCAATCCGTTCAGGACAGGACTTATGGCTACACCTTC. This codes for CASSQSVQDRTYGYTF.

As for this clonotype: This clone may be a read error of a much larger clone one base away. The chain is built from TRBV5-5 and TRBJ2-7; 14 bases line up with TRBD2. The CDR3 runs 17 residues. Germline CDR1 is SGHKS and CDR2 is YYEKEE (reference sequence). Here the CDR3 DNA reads TGTGCCAGCAGCTTGCTCGGGACTAGCGGGAGTTTTTCCGAGCGGTACTTC. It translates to CASSLLGTSGSFSERYF. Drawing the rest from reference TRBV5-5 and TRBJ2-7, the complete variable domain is DAGVTQSPTHLIKTRGQQVTLRCSPISGHKSVSWYQQVLGQGPQFIFQYYEKEERGRGNFPDRFSARQFPNYSSELNVNALLLGDSALYLCASSLLGTSGSFSERYFGPGTRLTVT.

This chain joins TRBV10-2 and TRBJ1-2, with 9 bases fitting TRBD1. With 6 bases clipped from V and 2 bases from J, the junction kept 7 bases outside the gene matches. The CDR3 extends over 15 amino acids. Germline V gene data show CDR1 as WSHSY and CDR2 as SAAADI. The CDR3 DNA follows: TGCGCCAGCAGACGGCCCGGGACAGGGAACTATGGCTACACCTTC. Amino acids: CASRRPGTGNYGYTF.

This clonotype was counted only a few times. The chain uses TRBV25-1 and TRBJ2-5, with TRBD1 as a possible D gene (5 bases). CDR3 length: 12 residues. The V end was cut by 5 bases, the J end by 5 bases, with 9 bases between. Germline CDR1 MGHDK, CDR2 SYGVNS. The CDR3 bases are TGTGCCAGCAGTTCTTGGGGCGAGACCCAGTACTTC. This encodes CASSSWGETQYF.

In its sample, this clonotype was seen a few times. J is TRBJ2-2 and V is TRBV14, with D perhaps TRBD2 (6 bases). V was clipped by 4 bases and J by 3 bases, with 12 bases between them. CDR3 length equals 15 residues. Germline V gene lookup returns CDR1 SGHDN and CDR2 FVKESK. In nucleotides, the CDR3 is TGTGCCAGCAGCCGTAGCGGTTTGGACACCGGGGAGCTGTTTTTT. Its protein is CASSRSGLDTGELFF.

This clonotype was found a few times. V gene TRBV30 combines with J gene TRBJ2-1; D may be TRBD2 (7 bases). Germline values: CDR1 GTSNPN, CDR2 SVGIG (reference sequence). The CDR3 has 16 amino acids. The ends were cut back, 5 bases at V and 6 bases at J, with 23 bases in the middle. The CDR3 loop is CAWGGGRAKRSNEQFF. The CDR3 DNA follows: TGTGCCTGGGGAGGGGGGAGGGCCAAAAGAAGCAATGAGCAGTTCTTC. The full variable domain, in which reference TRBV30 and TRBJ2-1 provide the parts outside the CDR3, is SQTIHQWPATLVQPVGSPLSLECTVEGTSNPNLYWYRQAAGRGLQLLFYSVGIGQISSEVPQNLSASRPQDRQFILSSKKLLLSDSGFYLCAWGGGRAKRSNEQFFGPGTRLTVL.

CDR3 bases: TGCGCCAGCAGCTTGGTGCGGGAGAACAATGAGCAGTTCTTC. Its translation: CASSLVRENNEQFF. V and J are TRBV5-1 and TRBJ2-1; the match to TRBD2 covers 7 bases. Trimming at V came to 0 bases and at J to 5 bases, leaving 2 bases not matched to a gene. CDR1 and CDR2 from the germline V gene are SGHRS and YFSETQ. This CDR3 has 14 residues.

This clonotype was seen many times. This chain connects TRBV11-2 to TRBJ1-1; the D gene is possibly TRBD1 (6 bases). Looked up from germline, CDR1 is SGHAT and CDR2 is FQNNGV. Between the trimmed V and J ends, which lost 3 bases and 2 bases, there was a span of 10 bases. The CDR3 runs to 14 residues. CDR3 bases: TGTGCCAGCAGCTTGACCAGGGGAAACACTGAAGCTTTCTTT. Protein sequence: CASSLTRGNTEAFF.

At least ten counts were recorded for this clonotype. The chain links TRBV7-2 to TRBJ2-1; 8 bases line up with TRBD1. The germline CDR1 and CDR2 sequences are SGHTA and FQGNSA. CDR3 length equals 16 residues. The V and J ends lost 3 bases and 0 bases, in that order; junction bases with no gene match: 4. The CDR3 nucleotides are TGTGCCAGCAGCTTCAACAGGGGGAGCTCCTACAATGAGCAGTTCTTC. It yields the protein CASSFNRGSSYNEQFF.

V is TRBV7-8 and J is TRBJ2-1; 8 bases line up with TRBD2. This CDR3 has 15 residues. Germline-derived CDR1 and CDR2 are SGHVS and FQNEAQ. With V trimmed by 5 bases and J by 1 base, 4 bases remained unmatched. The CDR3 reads CASSTGTRSYNEQFF. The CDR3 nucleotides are TGTGCCAGCAGCACCGGGACTAGATCCTACAATGAGCAGTTCTTC.

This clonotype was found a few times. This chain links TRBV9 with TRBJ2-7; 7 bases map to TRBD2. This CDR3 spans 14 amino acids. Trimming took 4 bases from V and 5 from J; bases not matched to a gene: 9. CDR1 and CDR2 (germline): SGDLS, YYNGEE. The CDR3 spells CASSSSGRGDEQYF. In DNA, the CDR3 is TGTGCCAGCAGCTCATCAGGGAGGGGCGACGAGCAGTACTTC.

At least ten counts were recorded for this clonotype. CDR3 sequence (DNA): TGTGCCAGCAGCCCTCTAACTAGCGGGAGGAACACAGATACGCAGTATTTT. Translation: CASSPLTSGRNTDTQYF. This chain joins TRBV6-4 and TRBJ2-3; TRBD2 agrees at 12 bases. CDR1 is MRHNA, CDR2 SNTAGT, per germline. CDR3 length: 17 residues. Losses at the gene ends were 6 bases for V and 2 bases for J; bases not matched to a gene: 9.

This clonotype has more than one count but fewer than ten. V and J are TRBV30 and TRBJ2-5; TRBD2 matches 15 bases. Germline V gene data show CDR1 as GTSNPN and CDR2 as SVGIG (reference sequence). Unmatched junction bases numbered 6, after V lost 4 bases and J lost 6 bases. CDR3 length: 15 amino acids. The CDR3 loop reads CAWTPGTSGRQTQYF. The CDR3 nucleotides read TGTGCCTGGACCCCCGGGACTAGCGGGAGGCAGACCCAGTACTTC.

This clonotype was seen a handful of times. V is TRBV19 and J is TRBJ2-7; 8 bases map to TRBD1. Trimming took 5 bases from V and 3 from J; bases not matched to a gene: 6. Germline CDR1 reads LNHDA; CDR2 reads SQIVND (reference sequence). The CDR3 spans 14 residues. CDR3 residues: CASSAGQVNYEQYF. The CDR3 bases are TGTGCCAGTAGTGCGGGACAGGTGAACTACGAGCAGTACTTC.

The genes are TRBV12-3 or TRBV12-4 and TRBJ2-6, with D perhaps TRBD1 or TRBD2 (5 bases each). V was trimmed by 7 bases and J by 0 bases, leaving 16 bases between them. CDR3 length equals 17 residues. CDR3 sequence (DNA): TGTGCCAGCACTCCTCCGGGACGCTACTCTGGGGCCAACGTCCTGACTTTC. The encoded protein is CASTPPGRYSGANVLTF.

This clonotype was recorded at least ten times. The DNA for the CDR3 is TGTGCCAGCAGTTTATCGGGGGGGGAGTGGTATTTT. It codes for CASSLSGGEWYF. The chain employs TRBV28 and TRBJ2-3, with 8 bases aligning to TRBD2. In germline, CDR1 is MDHEN, CDR2 SYDVKM. The CDR3 has 12 amino acids. Trimming took 1 base from V and 14 from J; bases not matched to a gene: 5.

The CDR3 sequence is CSVGPGLAGVGSYNEQFF. In DNA form, the CDR3 reads TGCAGCGTAGGACCGGGACTAGCGGGAGTGGGATCCTACAATGAGCAGTTCTTC. The V call is TRBV29-1, the J call TRBJ2-1; TRBD2 agrees at 14 bases. This CDR3 is 18 amino acids long. Germline V gives CDR1 SQVTM, CDR2 ANQGSEA. Trimming took 6 bases from V and 1 from J; bases not matched to a gene: 11.

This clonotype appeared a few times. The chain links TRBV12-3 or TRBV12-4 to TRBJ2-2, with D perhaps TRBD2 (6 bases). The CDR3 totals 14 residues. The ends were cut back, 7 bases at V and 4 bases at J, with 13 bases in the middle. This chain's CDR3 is CASTGGVRTGELFF. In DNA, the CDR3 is TGTGCCAGCACCGGGGGTGTCCGCACCGGGGAGCTGTTTTTT.

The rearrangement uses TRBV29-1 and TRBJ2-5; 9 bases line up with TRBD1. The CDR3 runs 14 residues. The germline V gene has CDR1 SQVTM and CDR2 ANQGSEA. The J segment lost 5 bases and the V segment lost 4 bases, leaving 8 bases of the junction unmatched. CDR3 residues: CSVAQTGGRETQYF. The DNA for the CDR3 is TGCAGCGTTGCCCAAACAGGGGGCCGGGAGACCCAGTACTTC.

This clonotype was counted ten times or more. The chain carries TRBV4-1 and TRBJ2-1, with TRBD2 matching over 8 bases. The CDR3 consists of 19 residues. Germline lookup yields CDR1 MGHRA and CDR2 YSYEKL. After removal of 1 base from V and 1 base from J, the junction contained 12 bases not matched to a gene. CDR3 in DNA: TGCGCCAGCAGCCAAGGGGGGCTAGCGGGTGCCAAGTCCTACAATGAGCAGTTCTTC. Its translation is CASSQGGLAGAKSYNEQFF.

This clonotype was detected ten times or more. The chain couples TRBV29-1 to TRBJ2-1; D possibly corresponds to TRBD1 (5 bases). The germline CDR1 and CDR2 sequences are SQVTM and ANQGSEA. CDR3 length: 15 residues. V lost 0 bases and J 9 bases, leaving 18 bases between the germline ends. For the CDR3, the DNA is TGCAGCGTTGAAGAAATTCAGGGCGTCTCAGTTGAGCAGTTCTTC. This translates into CSVEEIQGVSVEQFF.

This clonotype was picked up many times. CDR3 residues: CASSLGTGGRQFF. DNA for the CDR3: TGTGCCAGCAGTCTCGGGACAGGGGGGCGACAGTTCTTC. This chain uses TRBV27 with TRBJ2-1, with TRBD1 matching over 11 bases. The CDR3 runs 13 residues. The germline CDR1 and CDR2 sequences are MNHEY and SMNVEV (reference sequence). V shed 5 bases and J 13 bases; nucleotides not matched to a gene: 7.

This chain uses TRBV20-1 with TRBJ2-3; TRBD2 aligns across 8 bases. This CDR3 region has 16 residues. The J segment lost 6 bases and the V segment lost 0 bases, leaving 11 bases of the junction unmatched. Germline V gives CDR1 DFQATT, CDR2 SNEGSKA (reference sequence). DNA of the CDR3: TGCAGTGCTAGAGATGCGGTAGCGGGGCTTGCGGATACGCAGTATTTT. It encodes CSARDAVAGLADTQYF.

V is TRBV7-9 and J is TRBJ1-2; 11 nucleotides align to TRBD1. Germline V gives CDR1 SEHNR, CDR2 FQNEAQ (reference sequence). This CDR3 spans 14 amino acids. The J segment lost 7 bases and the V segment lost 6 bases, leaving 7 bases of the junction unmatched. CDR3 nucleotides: TGTGCCAGCAGGATAGGACAGGGGGCCCCTGGCTACACCTTC. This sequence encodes CASRIGQGAPGYTF.

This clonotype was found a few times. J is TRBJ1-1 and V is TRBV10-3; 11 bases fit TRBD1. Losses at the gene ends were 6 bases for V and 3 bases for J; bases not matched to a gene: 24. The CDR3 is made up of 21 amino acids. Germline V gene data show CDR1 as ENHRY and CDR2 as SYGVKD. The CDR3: CAIRDSDRGRGKYRRDTEAFF. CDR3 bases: TGTGCCATCAGGGATTCGGACAGGGGGCGGGGAAAGTACCGGAGGGACACTGAAGCTTTCTTT.